These 28 T cell receptor beta chains originate from one sample sequenced in a study of blood T cell repertoires in COVID-19. Clones were sequenced by immunoSEQ multiplex PCR, and TCRdb holds only the in-frame ones, with some missing. Of 140,000 to 150,000 clones in the sample, around 84% were seen once. The specimen sequenced was peripheral blood. These receptors were obtained from a human donor in a cohort sampled during active COVID-19.

The V gene is TRBV7-2, the J gene TRBJ2-1; D uncertain. Germline-derived CDR1 and CDR2 are SGHTA and FQGNSA. This CDR3 region has 13 residues. The V end lost 1 base, the J end lost 5 bases, and 6 bases lay between the germline ends. Here the CDR3 DNA reads TGTGCCAGCAGCTTAGTATCCGACAATGAGCAGTTCTTC. Translated: CASSLVSDNEQFF.

The chain links TRBV4-3 to TRBJ1-5; D is ambiguous. The CDR3 runs to 15 residues. V shed 1 base and J shed 2 bases, with 9 bases lying between them. CDR1 and CDR2 (germline): LGHNA, YSLEER. This CDR3 is CASSQVWSGNQPQHF. The CDR3 DNA reads as TGCGCCAGCAGCCAAGTCTGGAGTGGCAATCAGCCCCAGCATTTT.

This clone was seen more than once but under ten times. The genes are TRBV10-3 and TRBJ1-4, with 9 positions matching TRBD1. Germline V gives CDR1 ENHRY, CDR2 SYGVKD. The CDR3 length is 14 residues. Unmatched junction bases numbered 12, after V lost 11 bases and J lost 8 bases. The CDR3 coding sequence is TGTGCCGTAAGACAGGGGGACGGTACAGAAAAACTGTTTTTT. Amino acid sequence: CAVRQGDGTEKLFF.

The CDR3 loop is CASSGTAVTDTQYF. The CDR3 DNA follows: TGTGCCAGCAGTGGGACAGCTGTCACAGATACGCAGTATTTT. The chain uses TRBV6-2 or TRBV6-3 and TRBJ2-3; 7 bases are a match to TRBD1. Trimming at V came to 5 bases and at J to 2 bases, leaving 4 bases not matched to a gene. Per the germline V gene, CDR1 is MNHEY and CDR2 is SVGEGT. The CDR3 spans 14 residues.

The rearrangement links TRBV6-5 to TRBJ2-3; maybe TRBD2 (5 bases). The ends were cut back, 3 bases at V and 4 bases at J, with 14 bases in the middle. The CDR3 covers 15 residues. The germline CDR1 and CDR2 sequences are MNHEY and SVGAGI. The CDR3 DNA follows: TGTGCCAGCAGTTATCTAGCAGTGGGCTCAGATACGCAGTATTTT. It specifies CASSYLAVGSDTQYF.

This clone has a single count. V gene TRBV3-1 (or the pseudogene TRBV3-2) combines with J gene TRBJ2-3, with D perhaps matching TRBD2 (6 bases). V lost 4 bases to trimming and J lost 4 bases, with 21 bases between them. Germline V lookup: CDR1 LGHDT, CDR2 YNNKEL (reference sequence). This CDR3 region has 17 residues. CDR3 nucleotides: TGTGCCAGCAGCCCTCCGTCAAAGGAGGGGTGGCCAGATACGCAGTATTTT. The encoded protein is CASSPPSKEGWPDTQYF.

CDR3 DNA: TGTGCCAGCAGCCCACAGGGGTTGTCCTACGAGCAGTACTTC. It encodes CASSPQGLSYEQYF. The chain is built from TRBV27 and TRBJ2-7; 7 bases agree with TRBD1. The ends lost 6 bases at V and 1 base at J; junction bases unmatched: 6. The CDR3 runs to 14 residues. CDR1 MNHEY and CDR2 SMNVEV come from the germline V gene (reference sequence).

V gene TRBV5-6 combines with J gene TRBJ2-1, with D possibly TRBD1 on 6 matching bases. This CDR3 is built from 17 residues. Trimming pared 0 bases from V and 0 bases from J, leaving 13 bases between. CDR1 and CDR2 from the germline V gene are SGHDT and YYEEEE. The CDR3 DNA reads TGTGCCAGCAGCTTGGGGCTAAAAGGGGGCTCCTACAATGAGCAGTTCTTC. Its protein is CASSLGLKGGSYNEQFF.

This clone showed up just a few times. Other DNA variants within this sample encode the same CDR3. The chain carries TRBV5-1 and TRBJ1-1; 7 nucleotides align to TRBD1. With 5 bases clipped from V and 1 base from J, the junction kept 5 bases outside the gene matches. This CDR3 comprises 14 residues. Germline V gene data show CDR1 as SGHRS and CDR2 as YFSETQ. CDR3: CASRSGTANTEAFF. CDR3 coding DNA: TGCGCCAGCAGGTCCGGGACAGCGAACACTGAAGCTTTCTTT.

V gene TRBV19 combines with J gene TRBJ1-2; the match to TRBD1 covers 7 bases. Germline lookup yields CDR1 LNHDA and CDR2 SQIVND (reference sequence). The CDR3 consists of 14 residues. Trimming at V came to 11 bases and at J to 0 bases, leaving 9 bases not matched to a gene. The CDR3 here is CAGSPGTANYGYTF. In nucleotides, the CDR3 is TGTGCCGGATCCCCCGGGACAGCTAACTATGGCTACACCTTC.

J is TRBJ1-5 and V is TRBV19, with D perhaps matching TRBD1 (5 bases). The germline V and J ends were trimmed by 6 bases and 4 bases, with 13 bases remaining between them. Germline assignment: CDR1 LNHDA and CDR2 SQIVND (reference sequence). This CDR3 is built from 14 residues. The CDR3 here is CASRLQGGNQPQHF. Here the CDR3 DNA reads TGTGCCAGTAGATTGCAGGGTGGGAATCAGCCCCAGCATTTT. Drawing the rest from reference TRBV19 and TRBJ1-5, the complete variable domain is DGGITQSPKYLFRKEGQNVTLSCEQNLNHDAMYWYRQDPGQGLRLIYYSQIVNDFQKGDIAEGYSVSREKKESFPLTVTSAQKNPTAFYLCASRLQGGNQPQHFGDGTRLSIL.

The chain joins TRBV24-1 to TRBJ2-5, with 10 nucleotides matching TRBD1. J was trimmed by 2 bases and V by 4 bases; bases with no gene match: 3. CDR1 and CDR2 from the germline V gene are KGHDR and SFDVKD. This CDR3 is 15 amino acids long. The CDR3 sequence is CATSDPDRGQETQYF. The CDR3 DNA follows: TGTGCCACCAGTGACCCGGACAGGGGGCAAGAGACCCAGTACTTC.

The chain joins TRBV2 to TRBJ1-4; 7 nucleotides match TRBD1. J gave up 2 bases and V 6 bases, and 6 bases lay outside the gene matches. The germline V gene has CDR1 SNHLY and CDR2 FYNNEI. The CDR3 is made up of 15 amino acids. The CDR3 region is CASRETGATNEKLFF. DNA for the CDR3: TGTGCCAGCAGAGAAACAGGGGCGACTAATGAAAAACTGTTTTTT.

V and J are TRBV5-1 and TRBJ2-5; 7 bases are shared with TRBD1. CDR1 and CDR2 (germline): SGHRS, YFSETQ. The CDR3 covers 15 residues. V dropped 1 base and J dropped 1; count of bases not matched to a gene: 4. The CDR3 sequence: CASSLIDRVQETQYF. CDR3 bases: TGCGCCAGCAGCTTGATTGACAGGGTCCAAGAGACCCAGTACTTC. Using reference TRBV5-1 and TRBJ2-5 for the parts outside the CDR3, the full variable domain is KAGVTQTPRYLIKTRGQQVTLSCSPISGHRSVSWYQQTPGQGLQFLFEYFSETQRNKGNFPGRFSGRQFSNSRSEMNVSTLELGDSALYLCASSLIDRVQETQYFGPGTRLLVL.

The chain uses TRBV19 and TRBJ1-1; a possible D gene is TRBD1 (6 bases). The germline V and J ends were trimmed by 1 base and 4 bases, with 19 bases remaining between them. Germline V lookup: CDR1 LNHDA, CDR2 SQIVND (reference sequence). The CDR3 loop spans 17 amino acids. The CDR3 DNA follows: TGTGCCAGTAGTATAGGGCGGGCCAGGGGTAAGGGCACTGAAGCTTTCTTT. It yields the protein CASSIGRARGKGTEAFF.

J is TRBJ1-2 and V is TRBV21-1; the table's D call, TRBD1, has no DNA check behind it. TRBV21-1 is annotated as a pseudogene. The CDR3 loop spans 14 amino acids. The DNA of the CDR3 is TGTGCCAGCACCATGGACAGAGTTTTCTATGGCTACACCTTC. Translation gives CASTMDRVFYGYTF.

The chain employs TRBV21-1 and TRBJ2-3; the D call of TRBD2 is as the table states it, not checked on the DNA. TRBV21-1 constitutes a pseudogene. This CDR3 has 16 amino acids. The CDR3 spells CASSNYREGGTDTQYF. The CDR3 DNA reads as TGTGCCAGCAGCAATTACAGGGAGGGGGGCACAGATACGCAGTATTTT.

This chain uses TRBV3-1 (or the pseudogene TRBV3-2) with TRBJ1-4, with D possibly TRBD1 on 5 matching bases. The CDR3 consists of 13 residues. From germline, CDR1 is LGHDT and CDR2 YNNKEL (reference sequence). Trimming pared 4 bases from V and 8 bases from J, leaving 11 bases between. This CDR3 is CASSLRGGEKLFF. The CDR3 DNA reads TGTGCCAGCAGCCTACGGGGGGGGGAAAAACTGTTTTTT.

The chain couples TRBV5-1 to TRBJ1-2, with D hard to call. Germline lookup yields CDR1 SGHRS and CDR2 YFSETQ. V was clipped by 5 bases and J by 3 bases, with 14 bases between them. The CDR3 is 14 residues long. In DNA form, the CDR3 reads TGCGCCAGCAGTGTCTCGGGAAGGGACTATGGCTACACCTTC. Translated: CASSVSGRDYGYTF.

There are many counts of this clone. This chain joins TRBV5-6 and TRBJ1-2; D not resolved. V was pared by 6 bases and J by 4 bases, with 19 bases between. Germline CDR1 is SGHDT and CDR2 is YYEEEE. The CDR3 has 15 amino acids. CDR3 sequence: CASTTVRGSGYGYTF. DNA for the CDR3: TGTGCCAGCACCACAGTCCGGGGATCGGGCTATGGCTACACCTTC.

The CDR3 protein is CASSFRDNQPQHF. In DNA, the CDR3 is TGTGCCAGCAGCTTCCGGGACAATCAGCCCCAGCATTTT. This chain links TRBV11-2 with TRBJ1-5; no reliable D call. This CDR3 spans 13 amino acids. Germline V gene data show CDR1 as SGHAT and CDR2 as FQNNGV. V was cut by 3 bases and J by 3 bases, with 6 bases left in between.

The V call is TRBV7-2, the J call TRBJ2-1, with a possible D match to TRBD1 (6 bases). Trimming shortened V by 5 bases and J by 2 bases, and 13 bases separated the two germline ends. The CDR3 is made up of 15 amino acids. Germline V gene data show CDR1 as SGHTA and CDR2 as FQGNSA. CDR3 sequence: CASSPRTATYNEQFF. CDR3 DNA: TGTGCCAGCAGCCCCCGGACAGCTACCTACAATGAGCAGTTCTTC.

The table lists this clone with a count of one. CDR3: CASSSEPTGSYDEQYF. CDR3 DNA: TGTGCCAGCAGCTCCGAGCCAACAGGGAGCTACGACGAGCAGTACTTC. The chain uses TRBV7-9 and TRBJ2-7; perhaps TRBD1 as D (6 bases). The CDR3 length is 16 residues. Germline V gene data show CDR1 as SEHNR and CDR2 as FQNEAQ (reference sequence). V was pared by 4 bases and J by 5 bases, with 21 bases between.

The rearrangement links TRBV27 to TRBJ1-4; the match to TRBD1 covers 9 bases. Germline loops: CDR1 MNHEY, CDR2 SMNVEV (reference sequence). V lost 4 bases, J lost 8 bases, and 5 bases stayed unmatched. The CDR3 has 14 residues. This CDR3 reads CASSYRGLGEKLFF. For the CDR3, the DNA is TGTGCCAGCAGTTACAGGGGGCTGGGAGAAAAACTGTTTTTT. Full variable domain (outside the CDR3, taken from reference TRBV27 and TRBJ1-4): EAQVTQNPRYLITVTGKKLTVTCSQNMNHEYMSWYRQDPGLGLRQIYYSMNVEVTDKGDVPEGYKVSRKEKRNFPLILESPSPNQTSLYFCASSYRGLGEKLFFGSGTQLSVL.

As DNA, the CDR3 is TGTGCCAGCAGTGAATTAGGGACAGCGGGTGGGGAAAAACTGTTTTTT. Residues: CASSELGTAGGEKLFF. The chain joins TRBV25-1 to TRBJ1-4; TRBD1 matches 7 bases. Germline V gene lookup returns CDR1 MGHDK and CDR2 SYGVNS. V gave up 1 base and J gave up 8 bases; unmatched junction bases: 10. This CDR3 is 16 amino acids long.

The V gene is TRBV4-1, the J gene TRBJ1-5, with unresolved D. The CDR3 runs 17 residues. With 3 bases removed from V and 2 bases from J, the gap between germline ends came to 17 bases. Germline-derived CDR1 and CDR2 are MGHRA and YSYEKL. CDR3 amino acids: CASSHAILRGRNQPQHF. For the CDR3, the DNA is TGCGCCAGCAGCCACGCCATCCTAAGAGGGCGCAATCAGCCCCAGCATTTT.

The J gene is TRBJ1-6, the V gene TRBV7-2; a weak D match, TRBD1 (6 bases). Trimming removed 6 bases at V and 11 bases at J, with 11 bases between. The V gene's germline CDR1 is SGHTA and CDR2 FQGNSA. The CDR3 loop spans 12 amino acids. The CDR3 DNA reads TGTGCCAGCAGTTCGACAGGACCACCCCTCCACTTT. Encoded protein: CASSSTGPPLHF.

The chain combines TRBV27 with TRBJ2-2, with no clear D. This CDR3 contains 15 residues. Germline V gene data show CDR1 as MNHEY and CDR2 as SMNVEV (reference sequence). Trimming took off 3 bases at V and 5 bases at J, with 13 bases between the two ends. The CDR3 protein is CASSLSPSGTGELFF. The CDR3 nucleotides read TGTGCCAGCAGTTTGAGTCCATCCGGTACCGGGGAGCTGTTTTTT.